Below are 31 T cell receptor beta chains sequenced from a single sample in a study of T cells in Graves' hyperthyroidism and ophthalmopathy. RNA transcripts provided the source from which TCR beta CDR3 regions were amplified. Primed by the HTBI set, a first-round RT-PCR was run on the TCR CDR3. TCRdb processed the multiplex PCR reads anew with MiXCR; each CDR3 protein has one entry. The table shows around 240,000 distinct CDR3 sequences, with around 17% occurring only once. Sequenced input: blood. These receptors all come from a young woman with Graves' ophthalmopathy.

This clonotype has at least ten counts. The chain recombines TRBV11-2 with TRBJ2-1, with D possibly TRBD1 on 6 matching bases. The CDR3 extends over 15 amino acids. CDR1 is SGHAT and CDR2 is FQNNGV in the germline V gene. V lost 2 bases and J 9 bases, leaving 17 bases between the germline ends. CDR3 loop: CASSLYSPLGAEQFF. The CDR3 DNA is TGTGCCAGCAGCTTATATTCCCCCTTGGGGGCTGAGCAGTTCTTC.

J is TRBJ1-1 and V is TRBV19, with D unresolved. CDR1 is LNHDA, CDR2 SQIVND, per germline (reference sequence). Trimming took 2 bases from V and 7 from J, leaving 14 bases between them. The CDR3 sequence is 14 residues long. CDR3 bases: TGTGCCAGTAGTATAACAGTCAGAGCCATTGAAGCTTTCTTT. It specifies CASSITVRAIEAFF.

This clonotype came up many times. The chain uses TRBV5-1 and TRBJ2-7; 8 bases are a match to TRBD1. Trimming cost V 4 bases and J 5 bases; bases outside gene matches: 5. Per the germline V gene, CDR1 is SGHRS and CDR2 is YFSETQ. This CDR3 contains 13 residues. The CDR3 DNA reads TGCGCCAGCAGCAAAGACAGGGGCAACGAGCAGTACTTC. Residues: CASSKDRGNEQYF.

This clonotype showed up many times. Compared with germline, one end of the junction differs, possibly owing to a read error. The CDR3 DNA reads TGTGCTAGCAGCTTAGCATGGGGGGGGCGGCATGAGCAGTTCTTC. Protein product: CASSLAWGGRHEQFF. This chain connects TRBV7-7 to TRBJ2-1; D might be TRBD2 (7 bases). Germline lookup yields CDR1 SSHAT and CDR2 FNYEAQ (reference sequence). The CDR3 spans 15 residues.

This clonotype has a count of ten or more. The V and J genes are TRBV12-3 or TRBV12-4 and TRBJ2-5; tentatively, D is TRBD2 (5 bases). CDR3 length equals 12 residues. V dropped 6 bases and J dropped 1 base, with 6 bases sitting between them. CDR3 DNA sequence: TGTGCCAGCAGGGCGGGCCAAGAGACCCAGTACTTC. This translates into CASRAGQETQYF.

This clonotype was counted ten times or more. The rearrangement links TRBV5-1 to TRBJ1-1; D possibly corresponds to TRBD1 (6 bases). The CDR3 covers 16 residues. The germline V and J ends were trimmed by 4 bases and 5 bases, with 21 bases remaining between them. Germline V gives CDR1 SGHRS, CDR2 YFSETQ. The CDR3: CASSLEPGGRGTEAFF. The CDR3 DNA reads as TGCGCCAGCAGCCTTGAGCCGGGGGGCAGGGGAACTGAAGCTTTCTTT.

This clonotype was picked up many times. The V call is TRBV20-1, the J call TRBJ2-2; 8 nucleotides align to TRBD2. Germline CDR1 is DFQATT and CDR2 is SNEGSKA (reference sequence). The CDR3 is 15 residues long. V gave up 0 bases and J gave up 4 bases; unmatched junction bases: 4. The CDR3 sequence is CSARDSGKTTGELFF. In nucleotides, the CDR3 is TGCAGTGCTAGAGATAGCGGGAAAACCACCGGGGAGCTGTTTTTT.

This chain connects TRBV6-5 to TRBJ2-5; TRBD1 is a possible D gene (6 bases). Trimming took 4 bases from V and 4 from J, leaving 16 bases between them. CDR1 and CDR2 from the germline V gene are MNHEY and SVGAGI. The CDR3 length is 15 residues. CDR3 sequence reads: CASSWGVGAGETQYF. DNA for the CDR3: TGTGCCAGCAGTTGGGGTGTGGGGGCAGGAGAGACCCAGTACTTC.

In this sample, this clonotype turned up many times. The rearrangement uses TRBV30 and TRBJ2-2; 10 nucleotides match TRBD1. V trimming: 4 bases; J trimming: 3 bases; junction bases outside the gene matches: 5. This CDR3 region has 15 residues. Germline assignment: CDR1 GTSNPN and CDR2 SVGIG (reference sequence). The CDR3 bases are TGTGCCTGGACCCTGACAGGGGGCGACACCGGGGAGCTGTTTTTT. This translates into CAWTLTGGDTGELFF.

The rearrangement joins TRBV27 to TRBJ2-3, with 7 bases fitting TRBD1. The CDR3 extends over 14 amino acids. V trimming: 5 bases; J trimming: 4 bases; junction bases outside the gene matches: 6. CDR1 is MNHEY, CDR2 SMNVEV, per germline (reference sequence). The CDR3 loop is CASSIDRVSDTQYF. CDR3 nucleotides: TGTGCCAGCAGTATCGACAGGGTCTCAGATACGCAGTATTTT.

This clonotype has ten or more counts. This chain connects TRBV11-1 to TRBJ2-3, with 13 bases aligning to TRBD2. The ends lost 5 bases at V and 1 base at J; junction bases unmatched: 12. CDR1 and CDR2 from the germline V gene are SGHAT and FQDESV (reference sequence). The CDR3 totals 19 residues. The CDR3 region is CASSVELAGGRLGTDTQYF. Here the CDR3 DNA reads TGTGCCAGCAGCGTAGAACTAGCGGGGGGGCGTTTGGGCACAGATACGCAGTATTTT. The entire variable domain, with the rest obtained from reference TRBV11-1 and TRBJ2-3, is as follows: EAEVAQSPRYKITEKSQAVAFWCDPISGHATLYWYRQILGQGPELLVQFQDESVVDDSQLPKDRFSAERLKGVDSTLKIQPAELGDSAMYLCASSVELAGGRLGTDTQYFGPGTRLTVL.

This clonotype was counted many times. The chain joins TRBV27 to TRBJ2-7; 10 bases map to TRBD1. The V gene end was trimmed by 8 bases and the J gene end by 3 bases; junction bases not matched to a gene: 7. This CDR3 has 14 amino acids. Germline V gives CDR1 MNHEY, CDR2 SMNVEV (reference sequence). The CDR3 region has the DNA TGTGCCAGCTCGGACAGGGGGATTTTCTACGAGCAGTACTTC. Translating it yields CASSDRGIFYEQYF.

A note on this clonotype: With a much larger clone just one base away, this may be a read error. Because the CDR3 is missing its conserved closing phenylalanine or tryptophan, this is likely a read error. The chain carries TRBV14 and TRBJ1-1; a possible D gene is TRBD1 (5 bases). V dropped 0 bases and J dropped 7 bases, with 12 bases sitting between them. In germline, CDR1 is SGHDN, CDR2 FVKESK. This CDR3 is built from 14 residues. CDR3 residues: CASSQDWGSGEAFL. The CDR3 DNA is TGTGCCAGCAGCCAAGATTGGGGCAGCGGTGAAGCTTTCCTT.

In its sample, this clonotype was seen many times. This sequence joins TRBV7-6 and TRBJ1-1, with D possibly matching TRBD1 (5 bases). The CDR3 covers 17 residues. Germline assignment: CDR1 SGHVS and CDR2 FNYEAQ. The V end lost 0 bases, the J end lost 7 bases, and 21 bases lay between the germline ends. CDR3 in DNA: TGTGCCAGCAGCTTAGCGTGGACACGGCGCGGGACGAGTGAAGCTTTCTTT. Protein sequence: CASSLAWTRRGTSEAFF.

This clonotype was recorded at least ten times. This chain joins TRBV11-2 and TRBJ2-3; D is unclear. CDR1 is SGHAT, CDR2 FQNNGV, per germline. The V gene lost 0 bases and the J gene lost 7 bases, with 8 bases spanning the gap. The length of the CDR3 is 13 residues. CDR3 loop: CASSLDLQNTQYF. The CDR3 DNA sequence: TGTGCCAGCAGCTTAGATCTTCAGAATACGCAGTATTTT.

In its sample, this clonotype was seen a few times. The chain employs TRBV4-1 and TRBJ1-4; D is undetermined. CDR1 MGHRA and CDR2 YSYEKL come from the germline V gene. The CDR3 length is 16 residues. The ends were cut back, 2 bases at V and 5 bases at J, with 15 bases in the middle. The CDR3 DNA reads TGCGCCAGCAGCCAATTCGGTTTGGACTCCAATGAAAAACTGTTTTTT. Translating gives CASSQFGLDSNEKLFF.

This clonotype occurred many times. The chain employs TRBV9 and TRBJ2-5; TRBD1 agrees at 7 bases. The CDR3 runs 16 residues. Trimming removed 3 bases from V and 4 bases from J; junction bases left unmatched: 12. CDR1 and CDR2 (germline): SGDLS, YYNGEE. The CDR3 bases are TGTGCCAGCAGCGCAGGGGACAGATGGTTAGGAGAGACCCAGTACTTC. It translates to CASSAGDRWLGETQYF.

This clonotype has ten or more counts. This sequence joins TRBV7-6 and TRBJ2-7; 7 nucleotides match TRBD2. The CDR3 has 14 amino acids. From germline, CDR1 is SGHVS and CDR2 FNYEAQ. The ends lost 2 bases at V and 3 bases at J; junction bases unmatched: 4. This CDR3 is CASSLMERGYEQYF. For the CDR3, the DNA is TGTGCCAGCAGCTTAATGGAGCGGGGCTACGAGCAGTACTTC.

In its sample, this clonotype was seen many times. V gene TRBV5-5 combines with J gene TRBJ2-5; a possible D gene is TRBD2 (6 bases). The CDR3 sequence is 16 residues long. Germline-derived CDR1 and CDR2 are SGHKS and YYEKEE (reference sequence). Trimming removed 2 bases from V and 0 bases from J, with 14 bases in between. CDR3 bases: TGTGCCAGCAGCTTAAAGGGACTTACCGACCAAGAGACCCAGTACTTC. It specifies CASSLKGLTDQETQYF. Supplemented by reference TRBV5-5 and TRBJ2-5, the full variable domain reads DAGVTQSPTHLIKTRGQQVTLRCSPISGHKSVSWYQQVLGQGPQFIFQYYEKEERGRGNFPDRFSARQFPNYSSELNVNALLLGDSALYLCASSLKGLTDQETQYFGPGTRLLVL.

This clonotype appeared many times. The V call is TRBV20-1, the J call TRBJ1-4; TRBD1 is a possible D gene (6 bases). The CDR3 has 16 residues. With 6 bases removed from V and 0 bases from J, the gap between germline ends came to 17 bases. Germline CDR1 is DFQATT and CDR2 is SNEGSKA (reference sequence). CDR3 sequence reads: CSAPPGGGTTNEKLFF. The DNA for the CDR3 is TGCAGTGCCCCACCCGGGGGGGGCACAACTAATGAAAAACTGTTTTTT.

About this clonotype itself: A read error may explain this, as a much larger clone is one base away. The chain links TRBV12-5 to TRBJ2-7; D unclear. The J call is uncertain, as TRBJ2-1 better fits the DNA end. CDR3 size: 13 residues. Per the germline V gene, CDR1 is LGHNT and CDR2 is FRNRAP. CDR3 nucleotides: TGTGCTAGTGGTTTGGACAGTACCTACGAGCAGTTCTTC. This sequence encodes CASGLDSTYEQFF.

The genes are TRBV28 and TRBJ2-7; TRBD2 aligns across 7 bases. The J call may be incorrect, as the DNA end agrees better with TRBJ2-1. Looked up from germline, CDR1 is MDHEN and CDR2 is SYDVKM. The CDR3 is 16 amino acids. In nucleotides, the CDR3 is TGTGCCAGCAGTTTCCCCGCGACTAGCAGGAACTACGAGCAGTTCTTC. The encoded protein is CASSFPATSRNYEQFF.

This clonotype was picked up many times. The chain has TRBV6-1 and TRBJ2-1; the D is unclear. Germline V gene sequence: CDR1 MNHNS, CDR2 SASEGT. V was pared by 8 bases and J by 4 bases, with 6 bases between. The CDR3 spans 11 residues. Here the CDR3 reads CASGMYNEQFF. The CDR3 coding sequence is TGTGCCAGCGGTATGTACAATGAGCAGTTCTTC.

V usage is TRBV11-2 and J usage is TRBJ2-1; 12 bases match TRBD2. The V gene end was trimmed by 6 bases and the J gene end by 2 bases; junction bases not matched to a gene: 5. Germline assignment: CDR1 SGHAT and CDR2 FQNNGV. This CDR3 is built from 16 residues. In nucleotides, the CDR3 is TGTGCCAGCAGAAAACTAGCGGGGGGCCCCTACAATGAGCAGTTCTTC. Amino acid sequence: CASRKLAGGPYNEQFF.

This clonotype was observed at least ten times. This chain connects TRBV9 to TRBJ2-7, with 8 bases lining up with TRBD2. This CDR3 contains 16 residues. J was trimmed by 2 bases and V by 0 bases; bases with no gene match: 7. The germline gives CDR1 SGDLS, CDR2 YYNGEE. The CDR3 coding sequence is TGTGCCAGCAGCGTAGGTATGCGGGGGGCCCCCTACGAGCAGTACTTC. It yields the protein CASSVGMRGAPYEQYF.

This clonotype was counted many times. The V call is TRBV19, the J call TRBJ2-2; a possible D gene is TRBD2 (6 bases). V was cut by 2 bases and J by 4 bases, with 20 bases left in between. Germline lookup yields CDR1 LNHDA and CDR2 SQIVND (reference sequence). The CDR3 sequence is 18 residues long. CDR3 in DNA: TGTGCCAGTAGTATAAACGGCCCTAGCGCCGCGGGCACCGGGGAGCTGTTTTTT. This codes for CASSINGPSAAGTGELFF.

This clonotype was found many times. The chain uses TRBV27 and TRBJ1-3, with D hard to call. CDR3 length: 16 residues. CDR1 is MNHEY and CDR2 is SMNVEV in the germline V gene (reference sequence). V lost 2 bases, J lost 4 bases, and 15 bases lay in between. The chain's CDR3 is CASSLVPGSAGNTIYF. The CDR3 DNA reads TGTGCCAGCAGTTTAGTACCGGGGTCGGCCGGAAACACCATATATTTT.

This clonotype was observed many times. This chain joins TRBV6-1 and TRBJ2-3; tentative D call: TRBD2 (5 bases). CDR3 length: 13 residues. V lost 8 bases to trimming and J lost 5 bases, with 14 bases between them. Germline-derived CDR1 and CDR2 are MNHNS and SASEGT. The CDR3 DNA reads TGTGCCAGCCTGGAGGAGGTGGGAGATACGCAGTATTTT. This encodes CASLEEVGDTQYF.

This chain connects TRBV6-1 to TRBJ2-7; 10 bases map to TRBD1. Germline CDR1 MNHNS, CDR2 SASEGT. After removal of 1 base from V and 4 bases from J, the junction contained 4 bases not matched to a gene. This CDR3 is 15 amino acids long. This CDR3 reads CASSEESGQGYEQYV. Here the CDR3 DNA reads TGTGCCAGCAGTGAAGAATCGGGACAGGGGTACGAGCAGTACGTC.

This clonotype occurred many times. This chain links TRBV3-1 with TRBJ2-1; 7 bases are a match to TRBD1. Trimming removed 1 base from V and 5 bases from J; junction bases left unmatched: 14. The germline gives CDR1 LGHDT, CDR2 YNNKEL (reference sequence). The length of the CDR3 is 18 residues. As DNA, the CDR3 is TGTGCCAGCAGCCAAGGGGGGACATACAGGGGTTCGCACAATGAGCAGTTCTTC. This sequence encodes CASSQGGTYRGSHNEQFF.

Many counts were recorded for this clonotype. This chain uses TRBV27 with TRBJ1-2; tentatively, D is TRBD1 (6 bases). Germline V lookup: CDR1 MNHEY, CDR2 SMNVEV (reference sequence). V lost 8 bases to trimming and J lost 8 bases, with 24 bases between them. This CDR3 is 15 amino acids long. The CDR3 here is CASRLTTGSLSGYTF. CDR3 sequence (DNA): TGTGCCAGCCGATTGACTACAGGGTCCTTGTCGGGCTACACCTTC.